This is a list of T cell receptor beta chains from one sample in a study of T cell responses to AZD1222 COVID-19 vaccine. Some clones are missing from TCRdb's copy, which holds only in-frame ones; the method was immunoSEQ multiplex PCR. The data contain 150,000 to 180,000 clones, 90% of them singletons. Sample: peripheral blood, taken 28 days after the second AZD1222 dose. Receptors originate from an adult who received the AZD1222 COVID-19 vaccine. Each CDR3 is given with its conserved first and last residue. The D gene is left open where the match is weak. Only part of the rows carry a size: once, few, many, or a class if the clone is expanded.

D: TRBD2
V: TRBV11-3
size: medium-sized
J: TRBJ2-1
DNA: TGTGCCAGCAGCTTAACGACTAGCGGGGGCGCGGAGCAGTTCTTC
CDR3: CASSLTTSGGAEQFF

D: TRBD2
V: TRBV5-6
size: .
J: TRBJ2-1
DNA: TGTGCCAGCAGCTCCCGACTAGCGGGAAACTACAATGAGCAGTTCTTC
CDR3: CASSSRLAGNYNEQFF

D: .
V: TRBV28
size: .
J: TRBJ2-2
DNA: TGTGCCAGCAGCCGACCGGACACCGGGGAGCTGTTTTTT
CDR3: CASSRPDTGELFF

D: .
V: TRBV27
size: .
J: TRBJ2-1
DNA: TGTGCCAGCAGTCGCCGACGGAACCATGAGCAGTTCTTC
CDR3: CASSRRRNHEQFF

D: .
V: TRBV11-2
size: .
J: TRBJ2-6
DNA: TGTGCCAGCAGGAAAGGGGTCCGCTCTGGGGCCAACGTCCTGACTTTC
CDR3: CASRKGVRSGANVLTF

D: .
V: TRBV2
size: .
J: TRBJ1-5
DNA: TGTGCCAGCAGTCGGGACACACAGCAGCCCCAGCATTTT
CDR3: CASSRDTQQPQHF

D: .
V: TRBV4-2
size: .
J: TRBJ1-4
DNA: TGTGCCAGCAGCCAAGCCCAGGGGAAGAGTGAAAAACTGTTTTTT
CDR3: CASSQAQGKSEKLFF

D: TRBD2
V: TRBV5-1
size: .
J: TRBJ2-3
DNA: TGCGCCAGCAGTGGCGGGGGTCTCCCAGATACGCAGTATTTT
CDR3: CASSGGGLPDTQYF

D: .
V: TRBV12-3/TRBV12-4
size: .
J: TRBJ1-1
DNA: TGTGCCAGCAGTTCCCACAGGGTTTGGGCTTTCTTT
CDR3: CASSSHRVWAFF

D: TRBD1
V: TRBV10-3
size: once
J: TRBJ1-2
DNA: TGTGCCATCAGTGATGCCGGGACAGCCTATGGCTACACCTTC
CDR3: CAISDAGTAYGYTF

D: .
V: TRBV5-6
size: .
J: TRBJ2-5
DNA: TGTGCCAGCTCCGACTTCCAAGAGACCCAGTACTTC
CDR3: CASSDFQETQYF

D: .
V: TRBV6-1
size: once
J: TRBJ1-1
DNA: TGTGCCAGCAGTGGAACTCCCGGACAGCTCATGAACACTGAAGCTTTCTTT
CDR3: CASSGTPGQLMNTEAFF

D: .
V: TRBV18
size: .
J: TRBJ1-1
DNA: TGTGCCAGCTCACCGGGAGCGGGGAGCAACACTGAAGCTTTCTTT
CDR3: CASSPGAGSNTEAFF

D: .
V: TRBV25-1
size: .
J: TRBJ1-2
DNA: TGTGCCAGCACCTCCCTGGTGGGTCCGGGTGGCTACACCTTC
CDR3: CASTSLVGPGGYTF

D: TRBD2
V: TRBV5-1
size: .
J: TRBJ2-7
DNA: TGCGCCAGCAAACCTAGCGGGATCTACGAGCAGTACTTC
CDR3: CASKPSGIYEQYF